These T cell receptor beta chains were read from a single sample in a study of blood T cell repertoires in COVID-19. The table came from immunoSEQ multiplex PCR; TCRdb's copy has only in-frame clones and leaves some out. The sample carries under 250,000 clones, 80% to 95% recorded once. Sequencing used peripheral blood. The receptors stem from a man under 40 with COVID-19, enrolled during active disease. The CDR3 runs from the conserved cysteine through the conserved F or W. Each record gives: clone size, V gene, J gene, D gene, CDR3 DNA, CDR3 protein. The D gene is left open where the match is weak. The size field is filled for only some rows; it gives once, few, many or a size class.

once	TRBV9	TRBJ1-5	.	TGTGCCAGCAGCGCGACCCCAGGGAATCAGCCCCAGCATTTT	CASSATPGNQPQHF
.	TRBV11-2	TRBJ1-3	TRBD1	TGTGCCAGCAGGTGGGACAGGGTGACCGTCCATGGAAACACCATATATTTT	CASRWDRVTVHGNTIYF
.	TRBV6-6	TRBJ1-6	TRBD1	TGTGCCAGCAGCCCGACAGGGGGCGAATCACCCCTCCACTTT	CASSPTGGESPLHF
.	TRBV5-1	TRBJ2-5	.	TGCGCCAGCAGCTTGGGTCCAGGGGAAGAGACCCAGTACTTC	CASSLGPGEETQYF
once	TRBV5-1	TRBJ1-1	.	TGCGCCAGCAGCGAAACCCAAGGGGGACTGAACACTGAAGCTTTCTTT	CASSETQGGLNTEAFF
.	TRBV9	TRBJ1-2	TRBD1	TGTGCCAGCAGCGCCCGACAGGGGGTAGGCTATGGCTACACCTTC	CASSARQGVGYGYTF
once	TRBV4-1	TRBJ2-4	TRBD1	TGCGCCAGCAGCGGACAGGGGATAGCGGCCAAAAACATTCAGTACTTC	CASSGQGIAAKNIQYF
.	TRBV7-9	TRBJ2-3	TRBD2	TGTGCCAGCAGCGGCGGACTAGCGGGGAGCAATACGCAGTATTTT	CASSGGLAGSNTQYF
.	TRBV30	TRBJ1-1	.	TGTGCCTGGTCGGGTGGGGGCGAAGCTTTCTTT	CAWSGGGEAFF
.	TRBV28	TRBJ1-5	TRBD1	TGTGCCAGCAGTTTCCCGGGACAGGGCTTGAGCAATCAGCCCCAGCATTTT	CASSFPGQGLSNQPQHF
once	TRBV5-4	TRBJ2-5	TRBD2	TGTGCCAGCAGCTTGGGAGCTAGCGGGGGGTCCCAAGAGACCCAGTACTTC	CASSLGASGGSQETQYF
once	TRBV7-6	TRBJ2-5	TRBD1	TGTGCCAGCAGCCAGGACAGGGTTCAAGAGACCCAGTACTTC	CASSQDRVQETQYF
.	TRBV5-1	TRBJ1-5	.	TGCGCCAGCAGCTTACAGGGCCCCAATCAGCCCCAGCATTTT	CASSLQGPNQPQHF
.	TRBV11-2	TRBJ2-2	.	TGTGCCAGCAGCCCACCCAGGTTGGGGAACACCGGGGAGCTGTTTTTT	CASSPPRLGNTGELFF
.	TRBV6-5	TRBJ2-7	TRBD1	TGTGCCAGCAGTTCCCCGGGACAGGGATCCTACGAGCAGTACTTC	CASSSPGQGSYEQYF
.	TRBV3-1/TRBV3-2	TRBJ1-1	.	TGTGCCAGCAGCCAAGAACCGGGGTCGGGCACTGAAGCTTTCTTT	CASSQEPGSGTEAFF
few	TRBV11-3	TRBJ1-5	.	TGTGCCAGCAGCTTAGCCCCCGGAGGTAGCAATCAGCCCCAGCATTTT	CASSLAPGGSNQPQHF
.	TRBV5-1	TRBJ2-7	.	TGCGCCAGCAGCTTGGTCCAGGAGGCCTACGAGCAGTACTTC	CASSLVQEAYEQYF
.	TRBV19	TRBJ2-1	.	TGTGCCAGTAGTAGGTCAAGGGGCACCTACAATGAGCAGTTCTTC	CASSRSRGTYNEQFF
.	TRBV5-1	TRBJ2-1	.	TGCGCCAGCAGCTTGGAGGAGATTAGCATCAACAATGAGCAGTTCTTC	CASSLEEISINNEQFF
.	TRBV20-1	TRBJ2-7	.	TGCAGTGCCCCTGACTGGCCCCAGCAGTACTTC	CSAPDWPQQYF
.	TRBV5-5	TRBJ2-5	TRBD1	TGTGCCAGCAGCCAGCTCCGGGACAGGGGGGAAACCCAGTACTTC	CASSQLRDRGETQYF
.	TRBV6-5	TRBJ2-2	TRBD1	TGTGCCAGCAGCCCCGACAGGGGAGGTGCCGGGGAGCTGTTTTTT	CASSPDRGGAGELFF
.	TRBV12-3/TRBV12-4	TRBJ2-7	TRBD2	TGTGCCAGCAGTACCCGCCTAGCGGGGGAGCAGTACTTC	CASSTRLAGEQYF
.	TRBV18	TRBJ2-7	TRBD1	TGTGCCAGCTCGTCGGGGACAGTTACCTACGAGCAGTACTTC	CASSSGTVTYEQYF
.	TRBV30	TRBJ1-1	.	TGTGCCTGGAGTGTTGGCGGGGGGTCCACTGAAGCTTTCTTT	CAWSVGGGSTEAFF
.	TRBV5-4	TRBJ1-6	TRBD1	TGTGCCAGCCGGGGACAGGGCGAATCACCCCTCCACTTT	CASRGQGESPLHF
.	TRBV6-5	TRBJ1-2	.	TGTGCCAGCAGTTACGGGTGGGCAGGGAATGGCTACACCTTC	CASSYGWAGNGYTF
.	TRBV6-5	TRBJ2-1	.	TGTGCCAGCAGAACAGGGCCCTACAATGAGCAGTTCTTC	CASRTGPYNEQFF
once	TRBV27	TRBJ2-5	TRBD1	TGTGCCAGCAGTTTATATTCCGGACAGGGGGTAGGAGAGACCCAGTACTTC	CASSLYSGQGVGETQYF
.	TRBV9	TRBJ2-7	TRBD2	TGTGCCAGCAGCTCCGGAAGTCGGCGGGGGGACCTCCGGGACGAGCAGTACTTC	CASSSGSRRGDLRDEQYF
.	TRBV19	TRBJ1-2	.	TGTGCCAGTAGCACCGGACACCTTCTCAACTATGGCTACACCTTC	CASSTGHLLNYGYTF
.	TRBV5-4	TRBJ1-2	TRBD1	TGTGCCAGCAGCTTGGTCGCAGGGGGCGCGGGCTATGGCTACACCTTC	CASSLVAGGAGYGYTF
.	TRBV5-6	TRBJ2-5	.	TGTGCCAGCAGCTTGGCTGTGAACGGGGAGACCCAGTACTTC	CASSLAVNGETQYF